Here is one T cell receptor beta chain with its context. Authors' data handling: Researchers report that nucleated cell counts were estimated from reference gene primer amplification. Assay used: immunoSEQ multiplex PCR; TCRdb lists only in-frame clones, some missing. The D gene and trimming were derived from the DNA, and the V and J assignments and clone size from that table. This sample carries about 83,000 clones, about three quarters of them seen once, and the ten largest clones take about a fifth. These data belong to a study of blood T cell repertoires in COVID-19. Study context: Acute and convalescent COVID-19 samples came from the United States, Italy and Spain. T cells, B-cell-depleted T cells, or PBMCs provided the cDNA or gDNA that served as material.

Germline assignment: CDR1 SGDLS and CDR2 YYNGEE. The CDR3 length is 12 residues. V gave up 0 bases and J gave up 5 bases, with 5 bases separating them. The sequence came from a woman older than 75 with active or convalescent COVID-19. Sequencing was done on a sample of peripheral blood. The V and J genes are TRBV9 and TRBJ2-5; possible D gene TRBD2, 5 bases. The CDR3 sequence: CASSVAGETQYF. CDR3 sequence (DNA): TGTGCCAGCAGCGTAGCGGGGGAGACCCAGTACTTC.